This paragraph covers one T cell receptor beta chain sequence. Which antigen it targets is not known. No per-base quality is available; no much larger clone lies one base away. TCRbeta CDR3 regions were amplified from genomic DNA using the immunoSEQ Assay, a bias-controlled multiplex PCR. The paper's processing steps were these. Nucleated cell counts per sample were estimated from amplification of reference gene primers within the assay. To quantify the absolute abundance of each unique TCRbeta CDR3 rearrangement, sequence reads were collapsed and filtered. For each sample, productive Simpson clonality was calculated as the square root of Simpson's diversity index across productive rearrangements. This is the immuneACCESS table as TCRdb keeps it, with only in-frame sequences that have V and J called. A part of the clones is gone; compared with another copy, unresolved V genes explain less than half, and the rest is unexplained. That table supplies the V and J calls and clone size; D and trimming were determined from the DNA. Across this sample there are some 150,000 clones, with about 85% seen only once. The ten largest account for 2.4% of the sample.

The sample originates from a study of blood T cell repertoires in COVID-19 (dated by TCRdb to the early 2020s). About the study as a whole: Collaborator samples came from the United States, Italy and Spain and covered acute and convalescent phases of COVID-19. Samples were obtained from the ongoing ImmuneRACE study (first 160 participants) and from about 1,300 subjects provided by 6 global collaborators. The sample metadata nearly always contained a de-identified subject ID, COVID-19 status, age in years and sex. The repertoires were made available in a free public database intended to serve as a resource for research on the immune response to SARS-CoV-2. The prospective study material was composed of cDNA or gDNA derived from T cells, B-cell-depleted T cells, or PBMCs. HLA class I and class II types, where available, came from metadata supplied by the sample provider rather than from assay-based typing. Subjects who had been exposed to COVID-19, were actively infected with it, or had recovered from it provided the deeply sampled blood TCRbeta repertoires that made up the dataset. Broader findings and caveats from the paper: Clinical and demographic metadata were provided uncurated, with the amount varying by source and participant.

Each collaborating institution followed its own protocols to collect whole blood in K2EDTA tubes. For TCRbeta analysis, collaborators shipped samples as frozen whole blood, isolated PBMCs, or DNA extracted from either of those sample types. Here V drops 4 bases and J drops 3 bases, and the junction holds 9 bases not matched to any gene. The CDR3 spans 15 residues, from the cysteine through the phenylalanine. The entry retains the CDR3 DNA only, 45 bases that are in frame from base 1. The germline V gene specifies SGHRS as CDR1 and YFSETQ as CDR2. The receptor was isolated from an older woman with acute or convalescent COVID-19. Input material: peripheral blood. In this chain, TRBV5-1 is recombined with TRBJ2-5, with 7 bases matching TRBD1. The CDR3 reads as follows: CASSPYGQVEETQYF. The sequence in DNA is TGCGCCAGCAGCCCGTACGGACAGGTCGAAGAGACCCAGTACTTC.